This TCR beta chain was captured by sequencing in a study of lymphopenia after photon versus proton radiotherapy. The table lists this clone with a count of one. CDR1 and CDR2 from the germline V gene are GTSNPN and SVGIG (reference sequence). The CDR3 is made up of 13 amino acids. V shed 0 bases and J shed 0 bases, with 5 bases lying between them. Method: immunoSEQ multiplex PCR; TCRdb's copy keeps in-frame clones and lacks some. The repertoire holds 30,000 to 45,000 clones, with about 83% as singletons. The receptor was isolated from a man aged 45 to 65 with gastric cancer. This specimen consisted of peripheral blood, obtained from a patient treated with photon-based radiotherapy. The gene calls are TRBV30 and TRBJ1-1; D uncertain. The CDR3 loop is CAWSVIMNTEAFF. The CDR3 DNA follows: TGTGCCTGGAGTGTTATCATGAACACTGAAGCTTTCTTT.